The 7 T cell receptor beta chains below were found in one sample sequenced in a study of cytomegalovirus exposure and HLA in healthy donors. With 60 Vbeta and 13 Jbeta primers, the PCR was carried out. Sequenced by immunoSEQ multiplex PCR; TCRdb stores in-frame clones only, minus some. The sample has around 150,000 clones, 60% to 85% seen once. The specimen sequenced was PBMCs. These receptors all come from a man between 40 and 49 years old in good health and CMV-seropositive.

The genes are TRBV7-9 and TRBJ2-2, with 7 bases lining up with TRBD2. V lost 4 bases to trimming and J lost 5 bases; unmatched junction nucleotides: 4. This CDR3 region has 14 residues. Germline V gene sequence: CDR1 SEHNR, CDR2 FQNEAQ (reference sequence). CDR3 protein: CASSSLLATGELFF. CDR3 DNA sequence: TGTGCCAGCAGCTCCCTACTAGCGACCGGGGAGCTGTTTTTT.

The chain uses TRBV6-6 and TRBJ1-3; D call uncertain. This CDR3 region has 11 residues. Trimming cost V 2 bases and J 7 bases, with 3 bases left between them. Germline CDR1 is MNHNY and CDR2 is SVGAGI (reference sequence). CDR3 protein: CASSYSNTIYF. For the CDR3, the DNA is TGTGCCAGCAGTTACAGCAACACCATATATTTT.

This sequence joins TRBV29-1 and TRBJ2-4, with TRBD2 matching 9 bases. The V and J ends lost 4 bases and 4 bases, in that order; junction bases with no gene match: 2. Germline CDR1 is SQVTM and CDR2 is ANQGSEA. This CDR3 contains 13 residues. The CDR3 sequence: CSVVREGKNIQYF. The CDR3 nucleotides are TGCAGCGTTGTGCGGGAGGGAAAAAACATTCAGTACTTC.

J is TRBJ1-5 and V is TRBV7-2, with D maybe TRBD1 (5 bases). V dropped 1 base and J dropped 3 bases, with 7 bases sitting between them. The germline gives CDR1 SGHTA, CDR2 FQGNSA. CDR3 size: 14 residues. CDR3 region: CASSLGGLNQPQHF. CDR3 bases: TGTGCCAGCAGCTTAGGGGGCCTCAATCAGCCCCAGCATTTT.

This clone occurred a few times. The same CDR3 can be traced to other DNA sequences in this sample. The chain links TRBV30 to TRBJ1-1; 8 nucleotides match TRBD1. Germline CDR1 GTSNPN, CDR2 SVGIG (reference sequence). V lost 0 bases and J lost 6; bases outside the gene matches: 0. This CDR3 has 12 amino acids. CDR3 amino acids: CAWSVTGAEAFF. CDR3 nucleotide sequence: TGTGCCTGGAGTGTGACAGGGGCTGAAGCTTTCTTT.

The CDR3 loop is CASSYAGLAYGYTF. The CDR3 region has the DNA TGTGCCAGCAGTTACGCAGGTCTGGCCTATGGCTACACCTTC. This sequence joins TRBV6-5 and TRBJ1-2; no definite D call. The V and J ends lost 2 bases and 4 bases respectively, with 11 bases between them. The CDR3 length is 14 residues. In germline, CDR1 is MNHEY, CDR2 SVGAGI.

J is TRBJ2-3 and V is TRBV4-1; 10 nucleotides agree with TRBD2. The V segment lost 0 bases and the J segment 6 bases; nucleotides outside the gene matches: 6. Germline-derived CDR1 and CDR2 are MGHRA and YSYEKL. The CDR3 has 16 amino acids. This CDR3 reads CASSQDRAGGLDTQYF. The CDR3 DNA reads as TGCGCCAGCAGCCAAGATAGAGCGGGGGGGCTGGATACGCAGTATTTT.